This is a list of T cell receptor beta chains from one sample in a study of T-cell memory formation after mild COVID-19. Via MiXCR, TCRdb re-called the 5' RACE reads, giving one row per CDR3 protein. The sample records about 350,000 distinct CDR3 sequences, around 20% being singletons. Sequenced input: PBMCs or a T cell subset sorted from them (not recorded which). The receptors were gathered from a man in his late teens or twenties who had mild COVID-19 (a few samples of this study predate the infection). Cell type and time point are not known. Each CDR3 is given with its conserved first and last residue. D genes are given only for firm matches. Clone size is shown for a subset of rows, as once, few, many or a class of expanded clone.

D gene	V gene	clone size	J gene	CDR3 DNA	CDR3 protein
-	TRBV27	-	TRBJ2-5	TGTGCCAGCAGTTTGGCAGGGGGGGCTTTTACGCAGACCCAGTACTTC	CASSLAGGAFTQTQYF
-	TRBV7-3	-	TRBJ1-1	TGTGCCAGCAGATGGACTACCGACACTGAAGCTTTCTTT	CASRWTTDTEAFF
-	TRBV30	-	TRBJ2-3	TGTGCCTGGAGTGTACAGGCCAGGGGAACAGATACGCAGTATTTT	CAWSVQARGTDTQYF
TRBD1	TRBV3-1	few	TRBJ1-6	TGTGCCAGCAGCCAAGGGACAGGGGATAATTCACCCCTCCACTTT	CASSQGTGDNSPLHF
-	TRBV6-2/TRBV6-3	-	TRBJ2-5	TGTGCCAGCAGTTACCCTCCGGACGGGCTTAAAGAGACCCAGTACTTC	CASSYPPDGLKETQYF
TRBD1	TRBV15	-	TRBJ2-3	TGTGCCACCAGCAGCCTCTTGACAGGGGACACAGATACGCAGTATTTT	CATSSLLTGDTDTQYF
TRBD2	TRBV7-6	-	TRBJ2-3	TGTGCCAGCAGCGGAGCGGGGAACACAGATACGCAGTATTTT	CASSGAGNTDTQYF
-	TRBV5-1	few	TRBJ2-3	TGCGCCAGCAGCCCCCTCGTACAAGATACGCAGTATTTT	CASSPLVQDTQYF
TRBD2	TRBV4-2	few	TRBJ2-1	TGTGCCAGCAGCCAAGAAGGGGCTAGCGGGGGGCTCAATGAGCAGTTCTTC	CASSQEGASGGLNEQFF
-	TRBV5-1	-	TRBJ2-1	TGCGCCAGCAGCTTGGTAGGGGTGTACTACAATGAGCAGTTCTTC	CASSLVGVYYNEQFF
-	TRBV23-1	few	TRBJ2-5	TGCGCCAAACCGGAAGAGACCCAGTACTTC	CAKPEETQYF
-	TRBV28	-	TRBJ1-1	TGTGCCAGCAGTTTGCCGCCCTCTGAGGGGGACACTGAAGCTTTCTTT	CASSLPPSEGDTEAFF
-	TRBV15	-	TRBJ1-4	TGTGCCACCAGCAGAGACAGGGGAGATGAAAAACTGTTTTTT	CATSRDRGDEKLFF
-	TRBV18	-	TRBJ1-1	TGTGCCAGCTCACCCCCGGCGGGGAAAATAGGTGAAGCTTTCTTT	CASSPPAGKIGEAFF
TRBD1	TRBV12-5	few	TRBJ2-3	TGTGCTAGTGGTTCGGCCGTCACAGGGGCCCCGCGAGATACGCAGTATTTT	CASGSAVTGAPRDTQYF
TRBD2	TRBV5-6	-	TRBJ2-3	TGTGCCAGCAGCTGGGGGGGAGCCACAGATACGCAGTATTTT	CASSWGGATDTQYF
-	TRBV9	few	TRBJ1-2	TGTGCCAGCAGCGAGGAAAGCCGGTTCGTTGGCTACACCTTC	CASSEESRFVGYTF
-	TRBV4-2	few	TRBJ1-1	TGTGCCAGCAGCTTACGGACAGAGAACACTGAAGCTTTCTTT	CASSLRTENTEAFF
-	TRBV6-5	few	TRBJ2-7	TGTGCCAGCAGTTTCGTCGCCGGGACGGTTTCCTACGAGCAGTACTTC	CASSFVAGTVSYEQYF
TRBD1	TRBV7-9	-	TRBJ1-2	TGTGCCAGCAGCGGCACCGGACAGGAAATTCATGGCTACACCTTC	CASSGTGQEIHGYTF
TRBD2	TRBV28	-	TRBJ2-5	TGTGCCAGCAGTTTCTTCTCGCGGGGACTAGCGGGGACACAAGAGACCCAGTACTTC	CASSFFSRGLAGTQETQYF
-	TRBV6-1	few	TRBJ2-2	TGTGCCAGCAACCCGAATCTAGCGCGGGACACCGGGGAGCTGTTTTTT	CASNPNLARDTGELFF
-	TRBV5-1	few	TRBJ1-1	TGCGCCAGGAGGGACCGGAACACTGAAGCTTTCTTT	CARRDRNTEAFF
-	TRBV27	few	TRBJ1-1	TGTGCCAGCAGTTTATCCCCCGCGCAGGGGAGCTTTGACACTGAAGCTTTCTTT	CASSLSPAQGSFDTEAFF
-	TRBV28	few	TRBJ2-5	TGTGCCAGCAGTTTACCCAGGGAATTCGAGGTGGAGACCCAGTACTTC	CASSLPREFEVETQYF
-	TRBV30	few	TRBJ1-2	TGTGCCTGGAGTGTTGGACTCTATGGCTACACCTTC	CAWSVGLYGYTF
-	TRBV6-5	few	TRBJ1-6	TGTGCCAGCAGTCCGCTCCTCGTCGGGGATTCACCCCTCCACTTT	CASSPLLVGDSPLHF
-	TRBV10-3	few	TRBJ1-2	TGTGCCATCAGGCAACTTCAGGGGCAACTATCGGAGGGCTACACCTTC	CAIRQLQGQLSEGYTF
-	TRBV12-3/TRBV12-4	-	TRBJ1-1	TGTGCCAGCACCCACGTCCGGCGTCGACCGCCCGCTTTCTTT	CASTHVRRRPPAFF
TRBD1	TRBV5-1	few	TRBJ2-3	TGCGCCAGCAGTGCAAGGGGGCGAATAGATACGCAGTATTTT	CASSARGRIDTQYF
TRBD1	TRBV5-1	-	TRBJ1-2	TGCGCCAGCAGCTTGAGACAGGGGGCGTATGGCTACACCTTC	CASSLRQGAYGYTF
TRBD2	TRBV18	many	TRBJ2-7	TGTGCCAGCTCACCCACGGGGGGGACGACCTACGAGCAGTACTTC	CASSPTGGTTYEQYF
-	TRBV20-1	few	TRBJ1-5	TGCAGTGCTAGAAGGCAGCTACGTTATCAGCCCCAGCATTTT	CSARRQLRYQPQHF